The clone carrying this T cell receptor (beta chain) was counted at least ten times. What it binds is unknown. Libraries were prepared by immunoSEQ multiplex PCR; TCRdb keeps only in-frame clonotypes and omits some of them. Among 6,500 or so clones listed, roughly 26% were seen once. Stated treatment: randomized to nivolumab then ipilimumab (arm A) or the reverse (arm B). None of the patients previously received DNA-damaging chemotherapy. Trimming took 5 bases from V and 6 from J; bases not matched to a gene: 18. The CDR3 length is 18 residues. Looked up from germline, CDR1 is SGHNT and CDR2 is YENEEA. These data are taken from a study of sequential checkpoint blockade in melanoma. On the study more broadly: TCRβ was sequenced from DNA of about 96 pretreatment tumors.

Study results and caveats: Patients with week-13 increases in T-cell fraction and clonality benefited about 30 times more often.

The sequencing here drew on tumor tissue (inferred from file names), taken from a patient given nivolumab and ipilimumab in sequence. The receptor was derived from a human donor with melanoma. The chain recombines TRBV11-3 with TRBJ2-3; TRBD2 aligns across 9 bases. This CDR3 is CASSTKSAGGPMGDTQYF. The CDR3 region has the DNA TGTGCCAGCAGCACGAAGAGTGCGGGAGGGCCGATGGGTGATACGCAGTATTTT.